One sample yielded the 19 T cell receptor beta chains listed below, sequenced in a study of shared clonotypes between healthy human individuals. The repertoire was sequenced with immunoSEQ multiplex PCR; TCRdb's copy has only in-frame clones and lacks some. The repertoire has around 510,000 clones, more than 95% of them found once; the top ten carry approximately 0.06%. The specimen sequenced was naive CD4+ T cells sorted from blood. The subset denotes: CD45RA+ positively selected. All receptors come from a woman aged 25 to 45 in good health.

The chain carries TRBV2 and TRBJ2-5; D is unresolved. This CDR3 is built from 12 residues. The germline gives CDR1 SNHLY, CDR2 FYNNEI. V was cut by 8 bases and J by 5 bases, with 12 bases left in between. DNA for the CDR3: TGTGCCAGCGCCTACCAAGTGGAGACCCAGTACTTC. This sequence encodes CASAYQVETQYF.

The chain employs TRBV5-6 and TRBJ1-4, with D possibly matching TRBD1 (5 bases). The germline CDR1 and CDR2 sequences are SGHDT and YYEEEE. V was pared by 1 base and J by 8 bases, with 15 bases between. The CDR3 is 15 residues long. This CDR3 reads CASSLLGGNNEKLFF. As DNA, the CDR3 is TGTGCCAGCAGCTTGTTGGGGGGAAACAACGAAAAACTGTTTTTT.

The chain is built from TRBV10-1 and TRBJ2-7; 10 positions match TRBD1. The V and J ends lost 4 bases and 6 bases, in that order; junction bases with no gene match: 9. The CDR3 totals 15 residues. CDR1 and CDR2 from the germline V gene are WNHNN and SYGVQD (reference sequence). The CDR3 bases are TGCGCCAGCAGTGCCGGACAGGGGGGTTATTCCGAGCAGTACTTC. Encoded protein: CASSAGQGGYSEQYF.

V and J are TRBV5-1 and TRBJ2-5; 8 bases are shared with TRBD1. TRBJ2-7 matches the DNA end more closely, so the J call is doubtful. This CDR3 is built from 14 residues. The germline CDR1 and CDR2 sequences are SGHRS and YFSETQ. CDR3 coding DNA: TGCGCCAGCAGCCCGGACAGGGTGACCTACGAGCAGTACTTC. As protein: CASSPDRVTYEQYF.

The rearrangement links TRBV5-1 to TRBJ1-2, with a possible D match to TRBD1 (5 bases). There are 13 residues in the CDR3. V was cut by 4 bases and J by 3 bases, with 10 bases left in between. Germline CDR1 is SGHRS and CDR2 is YFSETQ. CDR3 region: CASSRDRDYGYTF. CDR3 nucleotide sequence: TGCGCCAGCAGCCGCGACAGAGACTATGGCTACACCTTC.

The rearrangement links TRBV27 to TRBJ2-3, with unresolved D. This CDR3 is built from 12 residues. The V end lost 2 bases, the J end lost 14 bases, and 14 bases lay between the germline ends. Germline CDR1 is MNHEY and CDR2 is SMNVEV (reference sequence). CDR3 DNA sequence: TGTGCCAGCAGTTTACCGGACCAACGATGGTATTTT. This gives the protein CASSLPDQRWYF.

The sample holds one count of this clone. The gene calls are TRBV10-1 and TRBJ2-7, with 8 bases identical to TRBD1. CDR3 length: 15 amino acids. The germline gives CDR1 WNHNN, CDR2 SYGVQD (reference sequence). V gave up 5 bases and J gave up 3 bases; unmatched junction bases: 9. The CDR3 nucleotides are TGCGCCAGCAGTACTGGACAGGGCTTTGGCTACGAGCAGTACTTC. Translation gives CASSTGQGFGYEQYF.

The V gene is TRBV27, the J gene TRBJ2-5, with D perhaps matching TRBD1 (5 bases). The CDR3 is 14 amino acids. Germline lookup yields CDR1 MNHEY and CDR2 SMNVEV (reference sequence). Trimming took 6 bases from V and 2 from J, leaving 13 bases between them. The DNA of the CDR3 is TGTGCCAGCAGCTCCACAGGACAACAAGAGACCCAGTACTTC. Protein sequence: CASSSTGQQETQYF.

This chain links TRBV2 with TRBJ1-2; a weak D match, TRBD1 (5 bases). This CDR3 has 14 residues. V was clipped by 1 base and J by 8 bases, with 14 bases between them. Looked up from germline, CDR1 is SNHLY and CDR2 is FYNNEI. The CDR3 bases are TGTGCCAGCAGTGAAGAGGGGTTTTCTAAGGGCTACACCTTC. Translating it yields CASSEEGFSKGYTF.

The chain has TRBV19 and TRBJ1-5; D unclear. Trimming shortened V by 7 bases and J by 6 bases, and 16 bases separated the two germline ends. CDR3 length: 14 residues. CDR1 LNHDA and CDR2 SQIVND come from the germline V gene (reference sequence). The CDR3 region has the DNA TGTGCCAGTACTGCAGCTGGGCTTGGTCAGCCCCAGCATTTT. It yields the protein CASTAAGLGQPQHF.

This chain uses TRBV6-1 with TRBJ2-3; D possibly corresponds to TRBD2 (5 bases). The CDR3 has 14 residues. Germline lookup yields CDR1 MNHNS and CDR2 SASEGT. Trimming took 10 bases from V and 4 from J, leaving 18 bases between them. The DNA of the CDR3 is TGTGCCACCACTAGGAATTTAGTGGCAGATACGCAGTATTTT. Protein sequence: CATTRNLVADTQYF.

The chain links TRBV6-5 to TRBJ2-1; 7 bases map to TRBD1. Per germline, CDR1 MNHEY and CDR2 SVGAGI. V gave up 7 bases and J gave up 2 bases; unmatched junction bases: 8. This CDR3 spans 15 amino acids. CDR3 DNA sequence: TGTGCCAGCACCAACCGGGACAGCACCTACAATGAGCAGTTCTTC. This translates into CASTNRDSTYNEQFF.

The chain carries TRBV7-9 and TRBJ1-1, with D perhaps TRBD1 (6 bases). Germline lookup yields CDR1 SEHNR and CDR2 FQNEAQ (reference sequence). The germline V and J ends were trimmed by 7 bases and 2 bases, with 20 bases remaining between them. CDR3 length: 16 amino acids. This chain's CDR3 is CASTLSSLRGNTEAFF. The CDR3 coding sequence is TGTGCCAGCACCTTGTCGTCCCTCAGGGGAAACACTGAAGCTTTCTTT. Full variable domain (rest looked up from reference TRBV7-9 and TRBJ1-1): DTGVSQNPRHKITKRGQNVTFRCDPISEHNRLYWYRQTLGQGPEFLTYFQNEAQLEKSRLLSDRFSAERPKGSFSTLEIQRTEQGDSAMYLCASTLSSLRGNTEAFFGQGTRLTVV.

The rearrangement uses TRBV19 and TRBJ2-7; D unclear. The ends were cut back, 7 bases at V and 1 base at J, with 11 bases in the middle. This CDR3 is 13 amino acids long. The germline V gene has CDR1 LNHDA and CDR2 SQIVND (reference sequence). CDR3 nucleotide sequence: TGTGCCAGTACGAAACAGCTGTCCTACGAGCAGTACTTC. This codes for CASTKQLSYEQYF.

The rearrangement links TRBV28 to TRBJ1-5; D gene unclear. CDR1 and CDR2 from the germline V gene are MDHEN and SYDVKM. The CDR3 has 13 residues. Trimming took 7 bases from V and 5 from J, leaving 12 bases between them. The DNA of the CDR3 is TGTGCCAGCATTCCCGGGAGCGATCAGCCCCAGCATTTT. Protein: CASIPGSDQPQHF.

The rearrangement joins TRBV28 to TRBJ2-7, with a tentative D call TRBD2 (6 bases). The CDR3 has 15 amino acids. V was trimmed by 6 bases and J by 2 bases, leaving 17 bases between them. Germline loops: CDR1 MDHEN, CDR2 SYDVKM. The CDR3 loop is CASRPRTTETYEQYF. In DNA form, the CDR3 reads TGTGCCAGCAGGCCTAGGACTACCGAGACCTACGAGCAGTACTTC.

V gene TRBV19 combines with J gene TRBJ1-4; D not certain. This CDR3 comprises 13 residues. Between the trimmed V and J ends, which lost 9 bases and 8 bases, there was a span of 16 bases. Germline V gene sequence: CDR1 LNHDA, CDR2 SQIVND (reference sequence). CDR3 in DNA: TGTGCCAGCCAGGAGGTCAACCGGGAAAAACTGTTTTTT. Protein product: CASQEVNREKLFF. Drawing the rest from reference TRBV19 and TRBJ1-4, the complete variable domain is DGGITQSPKYLFRKEGQNVTLSCEQNLNHDAMYWYRQDPGQGLRLIYYSQIVNDFQKGDIAEGYSVSREKKESFPLTVTSAQKNPTAFYLCASQEVNREKLFFGSGTQLSVL.

CDR3 DNA: TGTGCCAGCAGTCCCGATGAGGGTGGGAAGTACGAGCAGTACTTC. Amino acids: CASSPDEGGKYEQYF. The chain joins TRBV6-5 to TRBJ2-7, with D perhaps matching TRBD2 (5 bases). The CDR3 covers 15 residues. CDR1 is MNHEY, CDR2 SVGAGI, per germline. The V end was cut by 5 bases, the J end by 4 bases, with 18 bases between.

The J gene is TRBJ1-2, the V gene TRBV6-6; 10 bases line up with TRBD1. Losses at the gene ends were 4 bases for V and 12 bases for J; bases not matched to a gene: 14. This CDR3 is built from 15 residues. Germline loops: CDR1 MNHNY, CDR2 SVGAGI (reference sequence). The CDR3 sequence is CASSSDWRDRGFNTF. The CDR3 DNA reads as TGTGCCAGCAGTTCCGATTGGCGGGACAGGGGTTTCAACACCTTC.